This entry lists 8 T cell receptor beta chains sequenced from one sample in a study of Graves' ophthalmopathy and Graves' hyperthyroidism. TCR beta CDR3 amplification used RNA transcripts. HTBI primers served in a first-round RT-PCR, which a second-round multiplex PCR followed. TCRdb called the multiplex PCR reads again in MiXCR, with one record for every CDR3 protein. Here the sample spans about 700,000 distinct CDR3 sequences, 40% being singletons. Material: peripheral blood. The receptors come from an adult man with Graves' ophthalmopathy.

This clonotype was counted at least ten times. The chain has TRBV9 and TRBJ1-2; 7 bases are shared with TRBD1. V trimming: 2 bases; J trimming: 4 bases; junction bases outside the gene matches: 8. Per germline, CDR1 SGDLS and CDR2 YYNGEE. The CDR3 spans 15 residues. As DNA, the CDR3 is TGTGCCAGCAGCGTCACTCCGGACAGGACCTATGGCTACACCTTC. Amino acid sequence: CASSVTPDRTYGYTF.

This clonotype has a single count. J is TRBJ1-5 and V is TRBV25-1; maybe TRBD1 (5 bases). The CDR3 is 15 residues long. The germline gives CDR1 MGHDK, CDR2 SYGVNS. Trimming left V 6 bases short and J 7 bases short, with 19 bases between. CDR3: CASSQEYGAGQPQHF. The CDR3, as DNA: TGTGCCAGCAGCCAAGAATACGGGGCAGGGCAGCCCCAGCATTTT. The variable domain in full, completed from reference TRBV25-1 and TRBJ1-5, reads EADIYQTPRYLVIGTGKKITLECSQTMGHDKMYWYQQDPGMELHLIHYSYGVNSTEKGDLSSESTVSRIRTEHFPLTLESARPSHTSQYLCASSQEYGAGQPQHFGDGTRLSIL.

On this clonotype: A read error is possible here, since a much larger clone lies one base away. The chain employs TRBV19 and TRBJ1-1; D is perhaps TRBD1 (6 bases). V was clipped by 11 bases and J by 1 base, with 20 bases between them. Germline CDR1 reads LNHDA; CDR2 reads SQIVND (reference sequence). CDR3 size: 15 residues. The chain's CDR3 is CAATSRGAGNTEAFF. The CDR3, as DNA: TGTGCCGCCACCTCGAGGGGGGCTGGGAACACTGAAGCTTTCTTT.

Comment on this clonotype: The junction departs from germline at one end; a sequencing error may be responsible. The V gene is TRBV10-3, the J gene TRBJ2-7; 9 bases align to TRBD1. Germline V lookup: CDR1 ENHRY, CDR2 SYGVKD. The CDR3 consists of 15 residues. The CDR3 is CASSYTGQGIAEQYF. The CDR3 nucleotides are TGTGCCAGCAGTTACACGGGACAGGGCATTGCCGAGCAGTACTTC.

The CDR3 loop reads CASSLGHPGANVLTF. Here the CDR3 DNA reads TGTGCCAGCAGCCTAGGGCACCCTGGGGCCAACGTCCTGACTTTC. The V gene is TRBV7-2, the J gene TRBJ2-6; D is undetermined. The CDR3 consists of 15 residues. The germline gives CDR1 SGHTA, CDR2 FQGNSA. Trimming took 5 bases from V and 2 from J, leaving 10 bases between them.

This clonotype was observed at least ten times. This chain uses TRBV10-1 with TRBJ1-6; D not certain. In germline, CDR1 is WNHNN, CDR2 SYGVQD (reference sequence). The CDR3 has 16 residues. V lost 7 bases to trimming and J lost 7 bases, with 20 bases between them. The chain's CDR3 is CASIREALPGNSPLHF. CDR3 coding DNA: TGCGCCAGCATAAGGGAAGCATTACCTGGGAATTCACCCCTCCACTTT.

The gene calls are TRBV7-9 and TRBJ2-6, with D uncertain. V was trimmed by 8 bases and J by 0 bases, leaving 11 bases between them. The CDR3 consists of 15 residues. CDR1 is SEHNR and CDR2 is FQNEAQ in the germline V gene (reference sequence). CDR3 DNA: TGTGCCAGCGACCCAAGGTACTCTGGGGCCAACGTCCTGACTTTC. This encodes CASDPRYSGANVLTF. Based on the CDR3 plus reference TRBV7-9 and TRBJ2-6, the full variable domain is DTGVSQNPRHKITKRGQNVTFRCDPISEHNRLYWYRQTLGQGPEFLTYFQNEAQLEKSRLLSDRFSAERPKGSFSTLEIQRTEQGDSAMYLCASDPRYSGANVLTFGAGSRLTVL.

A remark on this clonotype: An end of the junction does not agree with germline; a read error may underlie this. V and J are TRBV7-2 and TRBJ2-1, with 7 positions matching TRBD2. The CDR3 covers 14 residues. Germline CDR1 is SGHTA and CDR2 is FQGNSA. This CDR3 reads CASSLSSGYNGQFF. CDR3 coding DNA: TGTGCCAGCAGCTTATCTAGCGGTTACAATGGGCAGTTCTTC.